The rows below give T cell receptor beta chains drawn from one sample of a study of Graves' ophthalmopathy and Graves' hyperthyroidism. TCRdb passed the multiplex PCR reads through MiXCR, listing each CDR3 protein once. The table records about 700,000 distinct CDR3 sequences, roughly 41% of them present only once. Sequencing was carried out using peripheral blood. Receptor source: an adult man with Graves' ophthalmopathy. The CDR3 runs from the conserved cysteine through the conserved F or W. Each record gives: clone size, J gene, D gene, V gene, CDR3 DNA, CDR3 protein. A D gene is named only where the DNA matches it firmly. Clone size appears in some rows only: once, few, many, or a class for an expanded clone.

many	TRBJ1-1	.	TRBV12-3/TRBV12-4	TGTGCCAGCAGACTTACTGAAGCTTTCTTT	CASRLTEAFF
many	TRBJ1-6	.	TRBV2	TGTGCCAGCAAGATAGACAGCGAGAATTCACCCCTCCACTTT	CASKIDSENSPLHF
few	TRBJ2-5	.	TRBV10-3	TGTGCCAGCAGTTACTCGAGGCGGACCCAAGAGACCCAGTACTTC	CASSYSRRTQETQYF
few	TRBJ1-5	.	TRBV19	TGTGCCAGTAGTATAGATCCAGGGGAGTGGAAGCCCCAGCATTTT	CASSIDPGEWKPQHF
many	TRBJ1-1	TRBD1	TRBV7-2	TGTGCCAGCAGCTACAGGGGAGTCTTGAGCACTGAAGCTTTCTTT	CASSYRGVLSTEAFF
many	TRBJ2-5	TRBD2	TRBV7-2	TGTGCCAGCGGGCTAGCGGGAGGGCTGGGAGAGACCCAGTACTTC	CASGLAGGLGETQYF
.	TRBJ1-5	.	TRBV20-1	TGCAGTGCTAGAGTCAGAGATCAGCCCCAGCATTTT	CSARVRDQPQHF
.	TRBJ1-4	.	TRBV5-1	TGCGCCAGCAGACGTGATCTGGCCACTAATGAAAAACTGTTTTTT	CASRRDLATNEKLFF
.	TRBJ2-3	.	TRBV7-2	TGTGCCAGCAGCTTAGATAGAGATACGCAGTATTTT	CASSLDRDTQYF
.	TRBJ1-6	TRBD1	TRBV20-1	TGCAGTGCCTGGGACAGGGTGAATTCACCCCTCCACTTT	CSAWDRVNSPLHF
.	TRBJ1-2	.	TRBV28	TGTGCCAGCACCGATCCAGGCGGAGGGATCGGCTTTGGCTACACCTTC	CASTDPGGGIGFGYTF
many	TRBJ1-5	.	TRBV6-1	TGTGCCAGCACCAACAGGGCCCATCAGCCCCAGCATTTT	CASTNRAHQPQHF
few	TRBJ1-2	TRBD1	TRBV10-3	TGTGCCAGCAGTTTTGGTACAGGGGACTATGGCTACACCTTC	CASSFGTGDYGYTF
.	TRBJ2-6	.	TRBV6-1	TGTGCCAGCAGTGTCCAGATCTCTGGGGCCAACGTCCTGACTTTC	CASSVQISGANVLTF
.	TRBJ1-1	.	TRBV12-3/TRBV12-4	TGTGCCAGCAGCTTCGCGCCCCGGGGGACTGAAGCTTTCTTT	CASSFAPRGTEAFF
.	TRBJ1-1	.	TRBV25-1	TGTGCCAGCAGTGATTCGATGGCTGAAGCTTTCTTT	CASSDSMAEAFF
.	TRBJ2-7	TRBD1	TRBV9	TGTGCCAGCAGCGTAGGTGGACAGGGCCACGAGCAGTACTTC	CASSVGGQGHEQYF
many	TRBJ1-1	.	TRBV7-2	TGTGCCAGCAGCTTTAGGGCTGAAGCTTTCTTT	CASSFRAEAFF
.	TRBJ2-5	.	TRBV5-1	.	CASSFYICSPGWFGETQYF
.	TRBJ1-1	TRBD1	TRBV6-5	TGTGCCAGCATTCAACCGGGACAGGGAGCTTTCTTT	CASIQPGQGAFF
.	TRBJ1-2	.	TRBV2	TGTGCCAGCAGTACTGACAGTTCTCGCTTTTTCTATGGCTACACCTTC	CASSTDSSRFFYGYTF
few	TRBJ2-7	.	TRBV12-3/TRBV12-4	TGTGCCAGCAGTTTAGGGACAATCAAGGCCCACGAGCAGTACTTC	CASSLGTIKAHEQYF
.	TRBJ1-2	.	TRBV15	TGTGCCACCAGCAGGGGAGCGGGAGCAGCCTATGGCTACACCTTC	CATSRGAGAAYGYTF
many	TRBJ1-5	.	TRBV10-1	TGCGCCAGCAGTGAGACAAGGACTGCTTTGGGCGGCAATCAGCCCCAGCATTTT	CASSETRTALGGNQPQHF
.	TRBJ1-5	.	TRBV29-1	TGCAGCGTTGAAGGGAACAATCAGCCCCAGCATTTT	CSVEGNNQPQHF
.	TRBJ2-3	.	TRBV10-3	TGTGCCACCGAAGACGCGGATACGCAGTATTTT	CATEDADTQYF
many	TRBJ1-1	.	TRBV12-3/TRBV12-4	TGTGCCAGCAGTTTCCCCAGGGCTGAAGCTTTCTTT	CASSFPRAEAFF
.	TRBJ1-6	.	TRBV7-2	TGTGCCAGCAGCCTCACTAGCGGGAATTCACCCCTCCACTTT	CASSLTSGNSPLHF
few	TRBJ1-2	.	TRBV20-1	TGCAGTGCTGACGGACAGATTAACTATGGCTACACCTTC	CSADGQINYGYTF
many	TRBJ2-5	TRBD1	TRBV29-1	TGCAGCGTTACTACAGGGGACAACCGTTTCAGGGAGACCCAGTACTTC	CSVTTGDNRFRETQYF
.	TRBJ2-7	TRBD1	TRBV12-3/TRBV12-4	TGTGCCAGCAAAAGGACAGGGAGTTACGAGCAGTACTTC	CASKRTGSYEQYF
once	TRBJ2-7	.	TRBV7-9	TGTGCCAGCAGCCCTCTCGGATGGCGGGGGCCCAACTCCTACGAGCAGTACTTC	CASSPLGWRGPNSYEQYF